This T cell receptor (beta chain) was sequenced during a study of CD8+CD57+ T cells in acquired aplastic anemia. Patients who underwent sequencing had shown CD8+CD57+ cell expansion by flow cytometry. This clonotype has at least ten counts. TCR beta VDJ combinations and CDR3 sequences were profiled from genomic DNA. In TCRdb, the reads were re-called with MiXCR into one record per CDR3 protein. In the table there are over 250,000 distinct CDR3 sequences, 56% of which are singletons. The germline gives CDR1 SGHTS, CDR2 YDEGEE. V lost 2 bases to trimming and J lost 0 bases, with 11 bases between them. The CDR3 sequence is 15 residues long.

This sequence joins TRBV5-8 and TRBJ1-1; D may be TRBD1 (6 bases). The sample taken for sequencing was sorted CD4+, CD8+, or CD8+CD57+ T cells (not recorded which) from PBMCs. The TCR sequence derives from a human donor with aplastic anemia. CDR3 sequence: CASSFPQGLNTEAFF. The CDR3 coding sequence is TGTGCCAGCAGCTTCCCACAGGGTTTGAACACTGAAGCTTTCTTT.